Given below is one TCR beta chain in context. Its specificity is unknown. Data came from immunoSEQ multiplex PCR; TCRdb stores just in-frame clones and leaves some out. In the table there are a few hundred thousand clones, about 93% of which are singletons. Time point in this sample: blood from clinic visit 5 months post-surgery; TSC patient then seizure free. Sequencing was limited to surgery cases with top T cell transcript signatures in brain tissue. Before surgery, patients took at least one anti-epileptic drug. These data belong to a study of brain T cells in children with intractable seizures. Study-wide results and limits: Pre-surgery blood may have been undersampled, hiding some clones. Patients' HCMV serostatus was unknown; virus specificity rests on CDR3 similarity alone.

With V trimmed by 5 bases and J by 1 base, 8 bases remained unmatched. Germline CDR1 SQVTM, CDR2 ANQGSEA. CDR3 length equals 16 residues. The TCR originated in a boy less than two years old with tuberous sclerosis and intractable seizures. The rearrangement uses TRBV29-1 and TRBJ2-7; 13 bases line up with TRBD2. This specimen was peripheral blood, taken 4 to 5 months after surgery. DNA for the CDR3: TGCAGCGTTCAGACTAGCGGGGGGAAGGGGTCCTACGAGCAGTACTTC. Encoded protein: CSVQTSGGKGSYEQYF.